The T cell receptor beta chain described here comes from a study of T cells in Graves' hyperthyroidism and ophthalmopathy. Findings and limits, study-wide: Ophthalmopathy could be told apart from stable hyperthyroidism with a 13 V-J model. In the blood, most expanded thyroid clonotypes above 0.001 appeared as well.

Across 18 months, stable Graves' hyperthyroidism was marked by no progression to ophthalmopathy. In making diagnoses, clinical symptoms, serum thyroxine and TRAb, thyroid ultrasound and orbital computed tomography were all used. This clonotype appeared a few times. The antigen remains unidentified. The TCR beta CDR3 regions underwent amplification using RNA transcripts as the source. TCR CDR3 underwent first-round RT-PCR with the HTBI primer set. TCRdb independently ran MiXCR on the multiplex PCR reads; one entry per CDR3 protein. The sample consists of approximately 400,000 distinct CDR3 sequences, 15% of them appearing once. The germline V gene encodes CDR1 DFQATT and CDR2 SNEGSKA (reference sequence). This CDR3 comprises 16 residues. After removal of 3 bases from V and 3 bases from J, the junction contained 13 bases not matched to a gene.

The specimen was blood. The J gene is TRBJ1-2, the V gene TRBV20-1; 7 bases align to TRBD1. This TCR came from a woman aged 25 to 39 with Graves' hyperthyroidism. The chain's CDR3 is CSARVRDREGDYGYTF. CDR3 DNA: TGCAGTGCTAGGGTTAGAGACAGGGAGGGGGACTATGGCTACACCTTC.